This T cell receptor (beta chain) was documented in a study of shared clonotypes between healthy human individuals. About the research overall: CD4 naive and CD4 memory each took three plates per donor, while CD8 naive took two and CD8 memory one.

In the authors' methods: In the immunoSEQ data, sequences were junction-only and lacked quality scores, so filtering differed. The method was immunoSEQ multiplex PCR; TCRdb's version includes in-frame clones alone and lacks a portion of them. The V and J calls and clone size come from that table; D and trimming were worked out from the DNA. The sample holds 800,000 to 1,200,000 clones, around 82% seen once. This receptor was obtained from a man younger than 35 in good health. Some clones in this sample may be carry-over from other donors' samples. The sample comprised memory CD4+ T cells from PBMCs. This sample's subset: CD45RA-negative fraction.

In DNA form, the CDR3 reads TGTGCCAGCAGTTCCGCCGGGGCAGGGCAGCCCCAGCATTTT. Translated: CASSSAGAGQPQHF. This sequence joins TRBV28 and TRBJ1-5; a possible D gene is TRBD1 (5 bases). CDR3 length: 14 amino acids. V lost 4 bases to trimming and J lost 7 bases, with 14 bases between them. Germline V gene lookup returns CDR1 MDHEN and CDR2 SYDVKM.